This section outlines one T cell receptor (beta chain) sequence together with its context. Antigen: not known. The donors (healthy individuals) were bone marrow donors. The sample belongs to a study of cytomegalovirus exposure and HLA in healthy donors. Whole-study results and caveats: High specificity and sensitivity for cytomegalovirus status were reported for the classifier. Association of a missense DCLRE1C variant with TCR beta V- and J-gene trimming was reported in a later analysis. The study found most TCR sequences rare, yet found some public TCRs in many donors.

The V segment lost 1 base and the J segment 2 bases; nucleotides outside the gene matches: 5. The germline V gene has CDR1 SEHNR and CDR2 FQNEAQ (reference sequence). This CDR3 contains 15 residues. The PCR made use of 60 Vbeta and 13 Jbeta primers. Here immunoSEQ multiplex PCR was the method, and the copy in TCRdb shows in-frame clones only, minus some. The sample carries 130,000 to 150,000 clones, over 70% recorded once. J is TRBJ2-7 and V is TRBV7-9; 7 nucleotides align to TRBD1. The TCR was taken from a male donor in good health and CMV-seronegative. The sample taken for sequencing was PBMCs. CDR3 bases: TGTGCCAGCAGCTTAGAGGGGGACAGAGCCTACGAGCAGTACTTC. Encoded protein: CASSLEGDRAYEQYF.